This T cell receptor (beta chain) is drawn from a study of regulatory dendritic cells for organ transplantation. Study overall: Regulatory dendritic cells were monocyte-derived, receiving vitamin D3 on days 0 and 4 and IL-10 on day 4. Study conclusions and caveats: Regulatory dendritic cells appeared to expand memory CD8+ clones less than mature ones. Memory CD8+ T cells were the most oligoclonal; naive cells were highly diverse. Among resting subsets, memory CD8+ cells contained the most alloreactive clonotypes.

This table comes from immunoSEQ multiplex PCR, and its TCRdb copy is limited to in-frame clones, with some not included. The sample records 20,000 or so clones, less than 80% being singletons. Trimming took 1 base from V and 9 from J, leaving 13 bases between them. This CDR3 has 13 amino acids. CDR1 and CDR2 (germline): SGHAT, FQDESV (reference sequence). The count of this clone is one. What it binds is not known. Allogeneic regulatory or mature dendritic cells were co-cultured for less than six days with CFSE-labeled sorted T cells at 1:10. The sequence was collected from a human donor in good health. Source material: memory CD4+ T cells from blood cultured with regulatory dendritic cells. The subset: CD45RO+ memory T cells. V and J are TRBV11-1 and TRBJ2-7; D unresolved. CDR3 sequence reads: CASSLGAQSGQYF. CDR3 sequence (DNA): TGTGCCAGCAGCTTAGGAGCCCAGTCCGGGCAGTACTTC.